The T cell receptor beta chain described here comes from a study of cytotoxic CD8 clonotypes in ibrutinib-treated CLL. The overall study: Response specimens were obtained following a median treatment duration of roughly 11 months, with a range of 6 to 36.

Study-level points and caveats: Stable or contracted on treatment, public clonotypes were also uncommon. Clonality increased at ibrutinib response and stayed stable in sustained remission. At progression, however, it fell back toward baseline.

Target depth was 1 in 200,000 to 1 in 1 million T cells, about 10x per clonotype. The data were produced by immunoSEQ multiplex PCR, yet TCRdb's version contains in-frame clones alone and is incomplete. The data contain hundreds of thousands of clones, less than 75% of them singletons. The CDR3 has 14 amino acids. Germline CDR1 LNHDA, CDR2 SQIVND (reference sequence). Unmatched junction bases numbered 4, after V lost 6 bases and J lost 7 bases. Concerning this clone: What it recognizes is unknown.

This specimen was PBMCs, taken after 24 months of ibrutinib treatment. This clonotype was obtained from a human donor with chronic lymphocytic leukemia. The rearrangement links TRBV19 to TRBJ2-1; 12 nucleotides match TRBD2. CDR3 protein: CASSRTSGTNEQFF. CDR3 in DNA: TGTGCCAGTAGCCGGACTAGCGGGACAAATGAGCAGTTCTTC.